Below, one T cell receptor (beta chain) is given with its context. Germline values: CDR1 LNHDA, CDR2 SQIVND (reference sequence). The CDR3 is 12 amino acids. Trimming stripped 6 bases from V and 1 base from J, with 6 bases between. Data came from immunoSEQ multiplex PCR; TCRdb stores just in-frame clones and leaves some out. Among about 98,000 clones listed, 93% were seen once. The data were taken from a study of OX40 agonist ivuxolimab in advanced cancers. Study at large: Patients took ivuxolimab, an agonistic anti-OX40 (CD134) antibody.

Patients had blood sampled at baseline and again on cycle 4 day 1 and cycle 7 day 1. The sequence derives from an adult with an advanced solid tumor such as melanoma, head and neck, liver or kidney cancer. The V gene is TRBV19, the J gene TRBJ2-5, with no clear D. This sample comprised CD4+ or CD8+ T cells sorted from blood, obtained in a trial of the OX40 agonist ivuxolimab. The CDR3 loop is CASSSLQETQYF. CDR3 coding DNA: TGTGCCAGTAGCTCCCTCCAAGAGACCCAGTACTTC.